What follows is one T cell receptor beta chain and its context. This clone's antigen is unknown. No much larger clone exists at a distance of one base, and base qualities are not known. Donors were approximately 42 systemically healthy Caucasian individuals from Russia aged 6 to 90 years. Ten milliliters of peripheral blood were collected from each donor into EDTA-treated Vacutainer tubes. PBMCs were isolated by Ficoll-Paque density-gradient centrifugation, with at least 6.5 million obtained per sample. Total RNA was extracted from PBMCs with Trizol reagent, with at least 5 micrograms obtained per sample. The percentages of naive CD45RAhigh/CD27high T cells were determined by flow cytometry on a PBMC aliquot from every donor. The sample originates from a study of blood T cells in healthy people across ages (dated by TCRdb to 2013 to 2016). With respect to the entire study: Template switching captured roughly one uniquely barcoded TCR beta cDNA molecule per two T cells in model experiments. Using deep sequencing normalized with unique cDNA molecular identifiers, the study measured how TCR beta repertoire diversity changes with age. Using the same blood draw, the study looked at two additional independent replicas of 1 million unique cDNA reads for two donors, one aged 18 to 29 and the other aged 80 or older. Donors were grouped into four age groups: young (average roughly 17 years), middle-aged (39), aged (around 66) and long-lived (82). The full study reports these points: Estimates of total diversity from one million sequenced T cells were regarded as lower bounds and underestimates. Because profiling used bulk unsorted PBMCs, naive and antigen-experienced compartments could not be compared conclusively. There was a strong correlation between observed TCR beta diversity and the percentage of naive T cells measured by flow cytometry. Because the CMV infection status of the donors was unknown, age-related changes in expanded clonotypes may potentially have been confounded. Observed TCR beta diversity per million T cells fell roughly linearly with age, and a significant reduction was already apparent by age around 40. Compared with the aged group, the long-lived group had more naive CD4+ T cells, fewer expanded clones and increased TCR diversity, a pattern suggesting age selection.

Via the germline V gene, CDR1 is SGHVS and CDR2 FNYEAQ. For this chain, trimming is 5 bases at the V end and 5 bases at the J end, and the number of junction bases without a gene match is 4. CDR3 length: 14 amino acids, cysteine to phenylalanine. Of the read, only the CDR3 DNA is kept; its 42 bases are in frame from base 1. The library was prepared using 5' RACE. Reads for this sample came from an Illumina HiSeq 2500. A second PCR of roughly 6 to 11 cycles was performed with a sample-barcoded 5' primer and a J-beta primer mix. Each TCR beta cDNA molecule received a unique molecular identifier from a template-switch 5' adaptor carrying 12 random nucleotides. At least 2.5 million CDR3-containing paired-end reads were obtained from each sample. All of the RNA was converted into first-strand cDNA using the Mint cDNA synthesis kit, with a TRBC-specific oligonucleotide serving as the primer. Following uracil-DNA glycosylase treatment, all cDNA underwent a first 18-cycle PCR with the universal primers M1SS and BC2_uni_R. As for the original processing: Each sample was normalized by randomly selecting 1 million high-quality reads, each carrying a distinct molecular identifier. Reads sharing molecular identifiers were discarded rather than binned into consensus sequences. MiTCR, with a Q25 quality threshold and the strictest error-elimination algorithm, was used for CDR3 identification, clonotype clustering and error correction. A nonparametric unseen species model using Euler transformation provided a lower-bound estimate of total TCR beta diversity. The public reads were quality trimmed at Q25 with fastp and then assembled into clones with MiXCR by TCRdb, keeping productive beta chains. Rows with a matching CDR3 protein are joined into one entry that keeps the most common DNA and genes. TCRdb, not the original authors, processed these V and J calls. For this sample the table gives 750,000 to 950,000 distinct CDR3 sequences, of which roughly 26% were detected only once. The ten biggest clones cover 3% of the sample.

This sample was also put to use in a study of T cells of mothers and their children. From that second study: The donors were nine systemically healthy Caucasian individuals, made up of three mothers and their six children. cDNA synthesis consumed the entire amount of extracted RNA, loaded at approximately 1.6 ug RNA in each 15 ul reaction. Sample barcodes and 2-4 random nucleotides were added via the M1S primer in the second PCR. Over 9.5 million TCR beta CDR3 reads were obtained for each mother, and 2.5 million to 3 million reads were obtained for each child. TCR recombination output is similarly shaped by thymic selection in related and unrelated pairs, with a minor effect exerted by inherited differences. Normalized repertoire overlap was always slightly but never significantly higher in related than unrelated mother-child pairs. No persistent microchimeric T cell clones were detected, at a sensitivity of roughly 100 clones per million clonotypes. To look for features that set related mother-child pairs apart from unrelated individuals, the researchers ran deep NGS to compare the TCR beta repertoires of mothers and children. On average, the children were about 10 +/- 4 years old, while the mothers were 40 +/- 4 years old. After adapter ligation with NEBNext reagents, the libraries were sequenced on Illumina HiSeq 2000 with 100+100 nt paired-end reads. To avoid cross-contamination, the mother libraries and the child libraries were prepared a month apart and sequenced in separate runs. For each donor, between roughly 450,000 and 2,300,000 distinct TCR beta clonotypes were identified. Naive TCR beta clonotypes were estimated from low-frequency clonotypes matched to each donor's FACS-determined naive share, without sorting.

The sequence was obtained from a boy aged 5-17 years in good health. The chain couples TRBV7-6 to TRBJ2-1; 9 of the junction bases match TRBD2. Input material: blood. The DNA sequence is given as TGTGCCAGCAGCGCTAGCGGGGTAAACAATGAGCAGTTCTTC. Protein translation: CASSASGVNNEQFF.